This T cell receptor (beta chain) comes out of a study of Graves' ophthalmopathy and Graves' hyperthyroidism. Study outcomes and limitations: The model flagged ophthalmopathy progression at about 68% sensitivity and 72% to 85% specificity.

The authors diagnosed from clinical symptoms, serum thyroxine, TRAb, thyroid ultrasound and orbital computed tomography. The authors amplified TCR beta CDR3 regions, and they did so from RNA transcripts for repertoire sequencing. An initial RT-PCR round employing HTBI primers preceded a second-round multiplex PCR. TCRdb redid the calling of the multiplex PCR reads with MiXCR, one entry per CDR3 protein. The sample has more than 1,000,000 distinct CDR3 sequences; about two fifths are singletons. CDR1 and CDR2 (germline): KGHDR, SFDVKD. V was trimmed by 1 base and J by 3 bases, leaving 8 bases between them. CDR3 length equals 14 residues. This clonotype was seen a single time. Its antigen is as yet unknown.

The sequenced material came from peripheral blood or thyroid tissue (not recorded which). The chain couples TRBV24-1 to TRBJ2-5; no clear D gene. The sequence derives from an adult man with Graves' hyperthyroidism. In nucleotides, the CDR3 is TGTGCCACCAGTGATTTCCAAGGAAAAGAGACCCAGTACTTC. Its translation: CATSDFQGKETQYF.